This T cell receptor beta chain was observed in a study of shared clonotypes between healthy human individuals. Study-wide points: The study drew on few donors, limiting represented genetic and exposure-history diversity.

The CDR3 runs 21 residues. V dropped 1 base and J dropped 0 bases, with 25 bases sitting between them. In germline, CDR1 is LGHNA, CDR2 YSLEER. Recent acute infections and vaccinations were absent in the healthy HIV-negative adult donors. Assay used: immunoSEQ multiplex PCR; TCRdb lists only in-frame clones, some missing. The table lists about 480,000 clones, about four fifths of them singletons. Note on this clone: What it binds is unknown.

The origin of this receptor is a woman in her thirties or forties in good health. Some clones in this sample may be carry-over from other donors' samples. The genes are TRBV4-3 and TRBJ1-5; D not resolved. Sequencing was done on a sample of PBMCs. CDR3 protein: CASSQGLTQEDSFYSNQPQHF. CDR3 DNA: TGCGCCAGCAGCCAAGGATTGACCCAGGAGGATTCCTTTTATAGCAATCAGCCCCAGCATTTT.